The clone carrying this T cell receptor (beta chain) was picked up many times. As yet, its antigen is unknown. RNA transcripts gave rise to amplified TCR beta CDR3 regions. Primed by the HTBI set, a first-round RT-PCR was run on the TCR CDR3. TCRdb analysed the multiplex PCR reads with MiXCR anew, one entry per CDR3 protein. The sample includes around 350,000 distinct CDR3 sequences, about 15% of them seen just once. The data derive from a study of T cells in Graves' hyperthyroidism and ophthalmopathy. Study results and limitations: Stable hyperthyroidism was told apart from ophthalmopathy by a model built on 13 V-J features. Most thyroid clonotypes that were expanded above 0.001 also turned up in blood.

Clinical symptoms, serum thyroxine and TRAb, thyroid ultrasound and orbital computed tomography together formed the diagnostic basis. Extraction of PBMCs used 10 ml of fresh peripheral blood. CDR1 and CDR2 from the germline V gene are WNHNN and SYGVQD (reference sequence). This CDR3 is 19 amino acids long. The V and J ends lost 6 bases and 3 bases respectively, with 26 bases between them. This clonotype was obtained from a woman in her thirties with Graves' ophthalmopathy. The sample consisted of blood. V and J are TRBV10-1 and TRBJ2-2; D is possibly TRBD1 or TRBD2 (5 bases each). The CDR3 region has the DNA TGCGCCAGCAGCGCCGGCGACCGGGGCAACTGTGGGGACACCGGGGAGCTGTTTTTT. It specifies CASSAGDRGNCGDTGELFF.